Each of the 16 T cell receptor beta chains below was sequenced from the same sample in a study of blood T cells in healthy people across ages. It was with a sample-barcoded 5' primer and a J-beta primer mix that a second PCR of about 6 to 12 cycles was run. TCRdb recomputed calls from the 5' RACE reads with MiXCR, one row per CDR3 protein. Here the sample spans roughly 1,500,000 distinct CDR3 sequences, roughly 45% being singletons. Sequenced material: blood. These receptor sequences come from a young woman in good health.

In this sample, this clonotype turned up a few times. CDR3 bases: TGTGCCAGCAGTTACCATGCGGGGGGCCGGGGAACTGAAGCTTTCTTT. It translates to CASSYHAGGRGTEAFF. The chain recombines TRBV6-5 with TRBJ1-1; D is possibly TRBD1 (6 bases). V was pared by 2 bases and J by 5 bases, with 18 bases between. This CDR3 has 16 amino acids. Germline V gives CDR1 MNHEY, CDR2 SVGAGI.

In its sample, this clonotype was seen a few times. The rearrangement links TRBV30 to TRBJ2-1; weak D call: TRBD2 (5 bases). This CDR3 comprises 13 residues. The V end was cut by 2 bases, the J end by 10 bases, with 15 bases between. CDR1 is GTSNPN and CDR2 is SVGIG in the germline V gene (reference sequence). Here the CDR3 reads CAWSLASGSEQFF. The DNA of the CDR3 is TGTGCCTGGAGTTTAGCGAGTGGGAGCGAGCAGTTCTTC. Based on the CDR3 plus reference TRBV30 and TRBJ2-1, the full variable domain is SQTIHQWPATLVQPVGSPLSLECTVEGTSNPNLYWYRQAAGRGLQLLFYSVGIGQISSEVPQNLSASRPQDRQFILSSKKLLLSDSGFYLCAWSLASGSEQFFGPGTRLTVL.

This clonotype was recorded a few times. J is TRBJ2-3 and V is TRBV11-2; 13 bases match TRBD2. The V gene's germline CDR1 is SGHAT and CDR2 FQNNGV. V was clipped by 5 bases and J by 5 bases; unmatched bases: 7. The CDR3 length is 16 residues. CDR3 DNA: TGTGCCAGCAGCCTATGGACTAGCGGGAGTGAAGATACGCAGTATTTT. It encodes CASSLWTSGSEDTQYF.

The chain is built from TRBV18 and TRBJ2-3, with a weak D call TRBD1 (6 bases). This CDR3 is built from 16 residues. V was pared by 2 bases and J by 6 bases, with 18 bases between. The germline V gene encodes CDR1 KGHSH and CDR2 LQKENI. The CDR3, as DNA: TGTGCCAGCTCACCAGACCTCCAGGGGAACTCCGATACGCAGTATTTT. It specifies CASSPDLQGNSDTQYF.

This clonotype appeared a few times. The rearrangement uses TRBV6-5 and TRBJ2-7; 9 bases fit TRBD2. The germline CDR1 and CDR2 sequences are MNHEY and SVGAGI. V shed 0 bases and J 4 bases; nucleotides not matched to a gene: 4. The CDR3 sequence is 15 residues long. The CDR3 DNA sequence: TGTGCCAGCAGTTACTCGGCTAGCGGGGTTTACGAGCAGTACTTC. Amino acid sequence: CASSYSASGVYEQYF.

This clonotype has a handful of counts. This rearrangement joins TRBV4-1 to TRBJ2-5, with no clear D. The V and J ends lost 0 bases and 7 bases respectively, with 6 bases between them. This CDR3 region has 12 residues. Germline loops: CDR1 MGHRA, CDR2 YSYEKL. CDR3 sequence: CASSQEGATQYF. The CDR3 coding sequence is TGCGCCAGCAGCCAAGAGGGCGCGACCCAGTACTTC.

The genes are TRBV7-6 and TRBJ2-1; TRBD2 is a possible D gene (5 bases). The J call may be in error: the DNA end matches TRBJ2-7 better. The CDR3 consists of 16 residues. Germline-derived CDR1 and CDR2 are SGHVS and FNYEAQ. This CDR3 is CASSLVGGSTYNEQYF. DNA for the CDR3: TGTGCCAGCAGCTTAGTCGGAGGTAGCACCTACAATGAGCAGTACTTC.

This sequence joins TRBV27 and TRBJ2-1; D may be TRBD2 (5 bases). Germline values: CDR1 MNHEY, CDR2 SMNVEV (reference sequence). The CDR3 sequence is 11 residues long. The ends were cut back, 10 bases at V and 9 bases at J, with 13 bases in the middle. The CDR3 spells CATRTLVEQFF. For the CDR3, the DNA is TGTGCCACCAGAACACTAGTTGAGCAGTTCTTC.

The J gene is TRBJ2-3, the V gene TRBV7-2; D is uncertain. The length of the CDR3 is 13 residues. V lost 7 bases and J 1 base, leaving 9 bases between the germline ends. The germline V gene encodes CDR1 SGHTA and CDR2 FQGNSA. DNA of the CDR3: TGTGCCAGCAACCTTGCCCGCACAGATACGCAGTATTTT. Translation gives CASNLARTDTQYF.

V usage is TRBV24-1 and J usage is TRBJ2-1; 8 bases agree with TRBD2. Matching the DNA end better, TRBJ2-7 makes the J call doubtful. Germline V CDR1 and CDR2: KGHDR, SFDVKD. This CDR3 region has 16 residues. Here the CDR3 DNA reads TGTGCCACCAGTGATTTGCCTCGGGGGGGAAACAATGAGCAGTACTTC. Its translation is CATSDLPRGGNNEQYF.

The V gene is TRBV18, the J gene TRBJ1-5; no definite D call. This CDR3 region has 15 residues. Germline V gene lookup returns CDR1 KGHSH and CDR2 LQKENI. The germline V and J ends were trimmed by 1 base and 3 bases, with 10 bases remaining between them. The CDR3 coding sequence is TGTGCCAGCTCACCACAACAGTCCCACAATCAGCCCCAGCATTTT. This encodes CASSPQQSHNQPQHF.

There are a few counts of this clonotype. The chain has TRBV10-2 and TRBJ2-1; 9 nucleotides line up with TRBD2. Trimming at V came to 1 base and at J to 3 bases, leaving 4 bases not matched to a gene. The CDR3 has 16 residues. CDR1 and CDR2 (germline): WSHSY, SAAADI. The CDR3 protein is CASSEYPSGDYNEQFF. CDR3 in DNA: TGCGCCAGCAGTGAGTATCCTAGCGGGGACTACAATGAGCAGTTCTTC.

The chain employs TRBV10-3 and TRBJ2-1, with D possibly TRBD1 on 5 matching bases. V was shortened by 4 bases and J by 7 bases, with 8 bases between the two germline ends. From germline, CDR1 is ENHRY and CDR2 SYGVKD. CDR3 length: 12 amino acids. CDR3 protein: CAISARGNEQFF. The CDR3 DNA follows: TGTGCCATCAGTGCTAGGGGAAATGAGCAGTTCTTC.

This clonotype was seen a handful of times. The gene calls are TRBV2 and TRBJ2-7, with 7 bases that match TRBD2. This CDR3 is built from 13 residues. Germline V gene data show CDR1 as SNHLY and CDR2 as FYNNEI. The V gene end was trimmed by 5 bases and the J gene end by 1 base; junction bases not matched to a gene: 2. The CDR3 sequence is CASSRGLSYEQYF. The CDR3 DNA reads TGTGCCAGCAGTAGGGGACTATCCTACGAGCAGTACTTC.

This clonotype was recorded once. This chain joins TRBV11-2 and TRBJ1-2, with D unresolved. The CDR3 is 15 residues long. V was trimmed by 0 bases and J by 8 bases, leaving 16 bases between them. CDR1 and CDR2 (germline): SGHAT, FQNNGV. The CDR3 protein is CASSLEGAPIGGYTF. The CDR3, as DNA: TGTGCCAGCAGCTTAGAAGGAGCTCCTATTGGCGGCTACACCTTC. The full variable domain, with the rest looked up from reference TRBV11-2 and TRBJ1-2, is EAGVAQSPRYKIIEKRQSVAFWCNPISGHATLYWYQQILGQGPKLLIQFQNNGVVDDSQLPKDRFSAERLKGVDSTLKIQPAKLEDSAVYLCASSLEGAPIGGYTFGSGTRLTVV.

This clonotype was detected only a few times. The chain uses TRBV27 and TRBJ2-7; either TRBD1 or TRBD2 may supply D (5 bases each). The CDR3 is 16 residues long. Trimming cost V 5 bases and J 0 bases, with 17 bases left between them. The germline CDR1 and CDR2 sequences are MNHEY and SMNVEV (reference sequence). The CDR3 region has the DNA TGTGCCAGCAGTGTGGCGTCGAGGGGACCCTCCTACGAGCAGTACTTC. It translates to CASSVASRGPSYEQYF.